This TCR beta chain was recovered during a study of response to subunit inactivated influenza vaccine. TCRdb called the RT-PCR reads again in MiXCR, with one record for every CDR3 protein. The sample shows about 300,000 distinct CDR3 sequences, just over 20% of them seen only once. The germline V and J ends were trimmed by 0 bases and 4 bases, with 9 bases remaining between them. CDR3 length equals 13 residues. Germline CDR1 DFQATT, CDR2 SNEGSKA (reference sequence). This sample comprised PBMCs from blood, obtained about 20 months after vaccination. The TCR was taken from a man between 45 and 75 years old who received an inactivated influenza vaccine. The chain has TRBV20-1 and TRBJ1-1, with D maybe TRBD1 (5 bases). This CDR3 reads CSARDGGVTEAFF. The CDR3, as DNA: TGCAGTGCTAGAGATGGGGGGGTCACTGAAGCTTTCTTT.